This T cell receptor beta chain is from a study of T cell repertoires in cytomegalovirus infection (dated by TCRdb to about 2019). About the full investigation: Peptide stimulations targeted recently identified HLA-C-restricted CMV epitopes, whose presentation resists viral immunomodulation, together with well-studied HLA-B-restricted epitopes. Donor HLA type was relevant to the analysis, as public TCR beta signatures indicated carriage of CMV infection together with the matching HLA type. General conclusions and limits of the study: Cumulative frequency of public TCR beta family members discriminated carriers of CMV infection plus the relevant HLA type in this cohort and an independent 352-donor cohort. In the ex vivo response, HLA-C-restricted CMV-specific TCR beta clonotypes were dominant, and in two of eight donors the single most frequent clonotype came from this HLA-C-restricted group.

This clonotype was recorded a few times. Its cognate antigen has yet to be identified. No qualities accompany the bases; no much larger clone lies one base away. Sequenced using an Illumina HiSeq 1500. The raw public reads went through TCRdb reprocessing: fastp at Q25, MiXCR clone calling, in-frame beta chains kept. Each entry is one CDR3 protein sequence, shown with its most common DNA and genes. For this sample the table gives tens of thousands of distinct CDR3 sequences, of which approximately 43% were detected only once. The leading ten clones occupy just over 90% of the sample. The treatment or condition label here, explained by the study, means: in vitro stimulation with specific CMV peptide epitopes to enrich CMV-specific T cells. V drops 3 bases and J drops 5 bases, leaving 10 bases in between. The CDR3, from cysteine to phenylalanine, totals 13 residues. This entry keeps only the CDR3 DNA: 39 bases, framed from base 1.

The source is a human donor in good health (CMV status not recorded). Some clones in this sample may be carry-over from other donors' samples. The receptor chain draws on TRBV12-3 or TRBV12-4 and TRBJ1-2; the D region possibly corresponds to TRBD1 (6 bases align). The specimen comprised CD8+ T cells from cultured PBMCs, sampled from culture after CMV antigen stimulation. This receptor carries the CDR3 CASSFGQKYGYTF. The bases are TGTGCCAGCAGTTTCGGACAGAAATATGGCTACACCTTC.